This entry lists 14 T cell receptor beta chains sequenced from one sample in a study of blood T cell repertoires in COVID-19. Some clones are missing from TCRdb's copy, which holds only in-frame ones; the method was immunoSEQ multiplex PCR. The table has about 150,000 clones, 75% to 90% seen once. Sequenced: peripheral blood. The receptors were sampled from an elderly man with acute or convalescent COVID-19.

V and J are TRBV5-1 and TRBJ2-3; the match to TRBD2 covers 7 bases. V lost 0 bases to trimming and J lost 6 bases; unmatched junction nucleotides: 16. The CDR3 has 18 amino acids. Per the germline V gene, CDR1 is SGHRS and CDR2 is YFSETQ. The CDR3 is CASSLATYSGGGPDTQYF. The DNA for the CDR3 is TGCGCCAGCAGCTTGGCTACATATTCGGGGGGTGGGCCCGATACGCAGTATTTT.

This chain links TRBV7-8 with TRBJ1-1, with 7 bases identical to TRBD1. The CDR3 totals 13 residues. Germline V gives CDR1 SGHVS, CDR2 FQNEAQ. The V gene end was trimmed by 5 bases and the J gene end by 4 bases; junction bases not matched to a gene: 4. The CDR3 here is CASSRDSSTEAFF. The DNA of the CDR3 is TGTGCCAGCAGCCGGGACAGCTCCACTGAAGCTTTCTTT.

V is TRBV29-1 and J is TRBJ1-1; D gene unclear. The germline CDR1 and CDR2 sequences are SQVTM and ANQGSEA. This CDR3 has 14 amino acids. The V end was cut by 4 bases, the J end by 4 bases, with 16 bases between. CDR3 region: CSVGGPQEGTEAFF. Written as DNA, the CDR3 is TGCAGCGTTGGCGGGCCCCAAGAGGGCACTGAAGCTTTCTTT.

This clone has only a few counts. The V gene is TRBV5-5, the J gene TRBJ1-6; the match to TRBD1 covers 10 bases. The CDR3 totals 15 residues. J was trimmed by 8 bases and V by 4 bases; bases with no gene match: 6. The germline V gene encodes CDR1 SGHKS and CDR2 YYEKEE (reference sequence). The CDR3 DNA follows: TGTGCCAGCAGCCCCCGGGACAGGGGTCATTCACCCCTCCACTTT. Translated, it gives CASSPRDRGHSPLHF.

The chain employs TRBV13 and TRBJ2-2; 9 nucleotides line up with TRBD1. Germline trimming cut 5 bases from V and 5 bases from J; bases unmatched to any gene: 21. This CDR3 has 20 residues. The germline V gene encodes CDR1 PRHDT and CDR2 FYEKMQ (reference sequence). CDR3 loop: CASSQNPTWRTGVGTGELFF. Here the CDR3 DNA reads TGTGCCAGCAGCCAAAACCCCACGTGGAGGACAGGGGTGGGGACCGGGGAGCTGTTTTTT.

The gene calls are TRBV6-5 and TRBJ2-2, with 12 bases lining up with TRBD1. V was clipped by 7 bases and J by 5 bases; unmatched bases: 5. This CDR3 has 15 amino acids. Germline CDR1 and CDR2: MNHEY and SVGAGI. The CDR3 loop reads CASKQGQGATGELFF. As DNA, the CDR3 is TGTGCCAGCAAACAGGGACAGGGGGCTACCGGGGAGCTGTTTTTT.

This sequence joins TRBV28 and TRBJ2-1; 10 positions match TRBD2. With V trimmed by 4 bases and J by 7 bases, 13 bases remained unmatched. Germline values: CDR1 MDHEN, CDR2 SYDVKM. The CDR3 runs 17 residues. This chain's CDR3 is CASSSGRGLANKNEQFF. CDR3 DNA: TGTGCCAGCAGTTCGGGGCGGGGACTAGCGAATAAGAATGAGCAGTTCTTC.

The CDR3 nucleotides are TGTGCCAGTAGTATAAGGACAGGGGGCTATGGCTACACCTTC. Protein product: CASSIRTGGYGYTF. The chain joins TRBV19 to TRBJ1-2, with 10 bases lining up with TRBD1. The germline V gene has CDR1 LNHDA and CDR2 SQIVND (reference sequence). V lost 2 bases to trimming and J lost 4 bases; unmatched junction nucleotides: 1. There are 14 residues in the CDR3.

This sequence joins TRBV28 and TRBJ1-1; D gene unclear. The CDR3 length is 13 residues. Trimming shortened V by 6 bases and J by 1 base, and 9 bases separated the two germline ends. Looked up from germline, CDR1 is MDHEN and CDR2 is SYDVKM. The CDR3 reads CASRAHENTEAFF. CDR3 coding DNA: TGTGCCAGCAGGGCACACGAGAACACTGAAGCTTTCTTT.

The V gene is TRBV28, the J gene TRBJ1-5; TRBD1 is a possible D gene (6 bases). Germline CDR1 and CDR2: MDHEN and SYDVKM. V gave up 5 bases and J gave up 7 bases, with 15 bases separating them. The CDR3 totals 14 residues. CDR3 protein: CASSEQGRGQPQHF. DNA of the CDR3: TGTGCCAGCAGTGAACAGGGAAGGGGGCAGCCCCAGCATTTT.

This chain connects TRBV2 to TRBJ1-3; tentatively, D is TRBD1 (5 bases). Looked up from germline, CDR1 is SNHLY and CDR2 is FYNNEI. With 4 bases removed from V and 8 bases from J, the gap between germline ends came to 6 bases. This CDR3 has 11 amino acids. The CDR3 is CASSVGDTIYF. The CDR3 region has the DNA TGTGCCAGCAGTGTAGGGGACACCATATATTTT.

V is TRBV30 and J is TRBJ2-7; D may be TRBD2 (6 bases). Trimming stripped 4 bases from V and 1 base from J, with 20 bases between. The CDR3 totals 16 residues. Germline V CDR1 and CDR2: GTSNPN, SVGIG (reference sequence). The CDR3 nucleotides read TGTGCCTGGACCCCCCTTACGTCTAGCGCATCCTACGAGCAGTACTTC. This codes for CAWTPLTSSASYEQYF.

The count of this clone is one. The rearrangement uses TRBV7-9 and TRBJ2-3, with a tentative D call TRBD2 (6 bases). Germline assignment: CDR1 SEHNR and CDR2 FQNEAQ (reference sequence). There are 14 residues in the CDR3. Trimming took 5 bases from V and 2 from J, leaving 11 bases between them. In DNA, the CDR3 is TGTGCCAGCAGCCCGGGGGATTTCACAGATACGCAGTATTTT. Its translation: CASSPGDFTDTQYF.

This chain uses TRBV6-4 with TRBJ2-5, with TRBD2 as a possible D gene (6 bases). From germline, CDR1 is MRHNA and CDR2 SNTAGT. The CDR3 runs to 13 residues. Trimming left V 0 bases short and J 4 bases short, with 6 bases between. The DNA for the CDR3 is TGTGCCAGCAGTGACTCCGGGGGAGAGACCCAGTACTTC. This sequence encodes CASSDSGGETQYF.